The T cell receptor beta chain under discussion was sequenced for a study of CD8 T cells in Susac syndrome. The RNA, about 0.45 to 1 ug, was put through reverse transcription using random hexamers. TCRdb recomputed calls from the immunoSEQ multiplex PCR reads with MiXCR, one row per CDR3 protein. The table records approximately 150,000 distinct CDR3 sequences, 85% to 95% of them present only once. The CDR3 length is 9 residues. Germline CDR1 is MNHEY and CDR2 is SMNVEV (reference sequence). Deletions cut 7 bases from V and 3 bases from J, with 0 bases between. V and J are TRBV27 and TRBJ2-5, with no clear D. Sequencing was carried out using CD4+ T cells from PBMCs. The source is a human donor with multiple sclerosis. CDR3 nucleotides: TGTGCCAGCAAAGAGACCCAGTACTTC. Translation gives CASKETQYF.